This TCR beta chain stems from a study of shared clonotypes between healthy human individuals. General observations from the study: Memory subsets generally showed lower estimated richness than naive subsets.

Concerning this clone itself: Antigen unknown.

The CDR3 totals 11 residues. Germline V lookup: CDR1 SEHNR, CDR2 FQNEAQ (reference sequence). V was clipped by 7 bases and J by 6 bases, with 9 bases between them. TCRdb keeps only in-frame clones here, not all; method: immunoSEQ multiplex PCR. The sample includes 2.5 million or so clones, roughly nine tenths of them seen just once. The sequencing input was naive CD4+ T cells sorted from blood. Sample subset: CD45RA+ positively selected. This chain links TRBV7-9 with TRBJ1-1; D is unresolved. This sequence originates from a man younger than 35 in good health. The CDR3 region is CASTRGAEAFF. In DNA form, the CDR3 reads TGTGCCAGCACCCGCGGGGCTGAAGCTTTCTTT. Drawing the rest from reference TRBV7-9 and TRBJ1-1, the complete variable domain is DTGVSQNPRHKITKRGQNVTFRCDPISEHNRLYWYRQTLGQGPEFLTYFQNEAQLEKSRLLSDRFSAERPKGSFSTLEIQRTEQGDSAMYLCASTRGAEAFFGQGTRLTVV.